This TCR beta chain was sequenced in a study of T cell responses to AZD1222 COVID-19 vaccine. The CDR3 covers 14 residues. Trimming removed 6 bases at V and 2 bases at J, with 13 bases between. Per the germline V gene, CDR1 is MRHNA and CDR2 is SNTAGT. Only in-frame clones appear in the TCRdb table, and some are missing; sequencing was by immunoSEQ multiplex PCR. The sample consists of 100,000 to 150,000 clones, roughly 84% of them appearing once. This receptor was identified in an adult who received the AZD1222 COVID-19 vaccine. The sequencing here drew on peripheral blood, taken 28 days after the second AZD1222 dose. The chain is built from TRBV6-4 and TRBJ1-1, with D perhaps TRBD1 (6 bases). The CDR3 nucleotides are TGTGCCAGCAGGGCTCAGGGGAGCAACACTGAAGCTTTCTTT. Its translation is CASRAQGSNTEAFF.